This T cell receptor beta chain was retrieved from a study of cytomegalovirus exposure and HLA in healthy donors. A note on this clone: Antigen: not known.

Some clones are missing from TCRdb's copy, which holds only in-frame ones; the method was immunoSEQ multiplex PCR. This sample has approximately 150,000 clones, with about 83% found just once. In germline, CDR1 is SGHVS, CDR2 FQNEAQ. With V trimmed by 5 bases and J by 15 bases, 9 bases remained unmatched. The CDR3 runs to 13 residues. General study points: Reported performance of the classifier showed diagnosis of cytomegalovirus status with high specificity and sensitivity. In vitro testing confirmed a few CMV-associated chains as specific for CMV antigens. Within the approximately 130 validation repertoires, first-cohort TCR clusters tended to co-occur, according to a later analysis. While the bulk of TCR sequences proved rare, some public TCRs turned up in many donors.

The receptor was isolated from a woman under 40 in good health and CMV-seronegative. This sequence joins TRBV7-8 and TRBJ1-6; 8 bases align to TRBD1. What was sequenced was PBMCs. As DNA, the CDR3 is TGTGCCAGCAGCCCCGCACAGGGGGGGGACCTCCACTTT. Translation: CASSPAQGGDLHF. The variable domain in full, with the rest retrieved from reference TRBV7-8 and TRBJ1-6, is GAGVSQSPRYKVAKRGQDVALRCDPISGHVSLFWYQQALGQGPEFLTYFQNEAQLDKSGLPSDRFFAERPEGSVSTLKIQRTQQEDSAVYLCASSPAQGGDLHFGNGTRLTVT.